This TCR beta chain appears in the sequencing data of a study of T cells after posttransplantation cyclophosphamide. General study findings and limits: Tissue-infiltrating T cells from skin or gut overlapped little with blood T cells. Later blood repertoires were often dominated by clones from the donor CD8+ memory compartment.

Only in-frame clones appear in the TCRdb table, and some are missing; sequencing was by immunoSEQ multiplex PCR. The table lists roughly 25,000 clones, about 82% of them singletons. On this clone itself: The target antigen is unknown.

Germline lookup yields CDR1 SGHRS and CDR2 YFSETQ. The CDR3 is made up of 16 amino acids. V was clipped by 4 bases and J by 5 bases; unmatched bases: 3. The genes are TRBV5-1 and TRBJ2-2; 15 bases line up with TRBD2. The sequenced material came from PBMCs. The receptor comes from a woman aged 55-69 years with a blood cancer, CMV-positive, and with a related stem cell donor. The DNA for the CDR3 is TGCGCCAGCAGCCTCGGGACTAGCGGGAGGACCGGGGAGCTGTTTTTT. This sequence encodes CASSLGTSGRTGELFF.